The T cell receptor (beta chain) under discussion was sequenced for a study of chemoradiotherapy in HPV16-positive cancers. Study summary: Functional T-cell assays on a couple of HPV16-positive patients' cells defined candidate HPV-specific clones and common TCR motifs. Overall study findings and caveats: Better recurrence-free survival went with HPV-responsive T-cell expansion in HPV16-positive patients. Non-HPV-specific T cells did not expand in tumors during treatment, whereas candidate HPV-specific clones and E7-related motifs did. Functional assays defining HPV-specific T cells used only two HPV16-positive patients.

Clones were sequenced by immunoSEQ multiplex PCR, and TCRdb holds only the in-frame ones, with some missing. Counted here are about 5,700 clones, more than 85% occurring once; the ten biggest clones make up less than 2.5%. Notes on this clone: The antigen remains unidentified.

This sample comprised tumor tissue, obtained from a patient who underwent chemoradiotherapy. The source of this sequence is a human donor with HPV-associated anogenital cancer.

CDR3 in DNA: TGTGCCAGCAGTTACCGGTTGGACCAGCCCCAGCATTTT. Its protein is CASSYRLDQPQHF. The chain uses TRBV6-5 and TRBJ1-5; D unclear. The CDR3 is made up of 13 amino acids. Between the trimmed V and J ends, which lost 2 bases and 7 bases, there was a span of 9 bases. Germline V gene lookup returns CDR1 MNHEY and CDR2 SVGAGI.